This T cell receptor beta chain originates from a study of blood T cell repertoires in COVID-19. Trimming took 2 bases from V and 0 from J; bases not matched to a gene: 15. The CDR3 is 21 amino acids. The V gene's germline CDR1 is MGHRA and CDR2 YSYEKL. Some clones are missing from TCRdb's copy, which holds only in-frame ones; the method was immunoSEQ multiplex PCR. The table has about 250,000 clones, 85% to 90% seen once. This TCR came from a man aged 35-49 years who had recovered from COVID-19. The specimen sequenced was PBMCs or T cells enriched from blood (not recorded which). The V call is TRBV4-1, the J call TRBJ2-7, with TRBD2 matching 14 bases. The CDR3 coding sequence is TGCGCCAGCAGCCAACCATTAGGAGGGACTAGCGGGAGTGTTATCTCCTACGAGCAGTACTTC. Protein: CASSQPLGGTSGSVISYEQYF.